This passage covers 27 T cell receptor beta chains from one sample sequenced in a study of OX40 agonist ivuxolimab in advanced cancers. Assay: immunoSEQ multiplex PCR; the TCRdb copy retains only in-frame clones and omits some. The table records about 110,000 clones, around 93% of them present only once. Sequencing was performed on CD4+ or CD8+ T cells sorted from blood, taken in a trial of the OX40 agonist ivuxolimab. The receptors here all came from an adult with an advanced solid tumor such as melanoma, head and neck, liver or kidney cancer.

The chain is built from TRBV4-2 and TRBJ2-3, with 8 bases aligning to TRBD2. J was trimmed by 0 bases and V by 0 bases; bases with no gene match: 20. CDR3 length equals 22 residues. From germline, CDR1 is LGHNA and CDR2 YNFKEQ. The CDR3 region has the DNA TGTGCCAGCAGCCAAGAGGGGACTGCGGGGGGATCTAGACAGTCAAGCACAGATACGCAGTATTTT. It specifies CASSQEGTAGGSRQSSTDTQYF.

The gene calls are TRBV9 and TRBJ2-3; TRBD1 agrees at 10 bases. V lost 0 bases to trimming and J lost 4 bases; unmatched junction nucleotides: 11. The length of the CDR3 is 18 residues. Germline V CDR1 and CDR2: SGDLS, YYNGEE. CDR3 DNA sequence: TGTGCCAGCAGCGTAGGGGCTGAGCGGACAGGGGGGCCAGATACGCAGTATTTT. It is translated as CASSVGAERTGGPDTQYF.

This clone was detected once. This chain joins TRBV5-1 and TRBJ2-1, with 7 bases that match TRBD1. The CDR3 length is 14 residues. Germline lookup yields CDR1 SGHRS and CDR2 YFSETQ. Trimming removed 5 bases from V and 3 bases from J; junction bases left unmatched: 5. The CDR3 nucleotides read TGCGCCAGCAGAGGGACAGAGGACTACAATGAGCAGTTCTTC. Its protein is CASRGTEDYNEQFF.

The rearrangement joins TRBV15 to TRBJ2-7; 7 bases match TRBD2. The CDR3 contains 16 residues. Germline lookup yields CDR1 LNHNV and CDR2 YYDKDF (reference sequence). Losses at the gene ends were 2 bases for V and 2 bases for J; bases not matched to a gene: 9. The CDR3 loop is CATSRPRASGPYEQYF. CDR3 sequence (DNA): TGTGCCACCAGCAGACCCCGGGCTAGCGGACCCTACGAGCAGTACTTC. The full variable domain, with the rest looked up from reference TRBV15 and TRBJ2-7, is DAMVIQNPRYQVTQFGKPVTLSCSQTLNHNVMYWYQQKSSQAPKLLFHYYDKDFNNEADTPDNFQSRRPNTSFCFLDIRSPGLGDTAMYLCATSRPRASGPYEQYFGPGTRLTVT.

The CDR3 reads CASSIVGGASYGYTF. The CDR3 nucleotides are TGTGCCAGTAGTATAGTAGGGGGCGCAAGCTATGGCTACACCTTC. This sequence joins TRBV19 and TRBJ1-2; 7 positions agree with TRBD1. Germline values: CDR1 LNHDA, CDR2 SQIVND (reference sequence). The CDR3 runs 15 residues. After removal of 1 base from V and 4 bases from J, the junction contained 6 bases not matched to a gene.

The chain is built from TRBV5-1 and TRBJ2-1; TRBD2 agrees at 10 bases. This CDR3 is 13 amino acids long. The V gene's germline CDR1 is SGHRS and CDR2 YFSETQ. The V gene end was trimmed by 4 bases and the J gene end by 8 bases; junction bases not matched to a gene: 3. The CDR3 reads CASSAGLADEQFF. In DNA form, the CDR3 reads TGCGCCAGCAGCGCCGGACTAGCGGATGAGCAGTTCTTC. Full variable domain (rest looked up from reference TRBV5-1 and TRBJ2-1): KAGVTQTPRYLIKTRGQQVTLSCSPISGHRSVSWYQQTPGQGLQFLFEYFSETQRNKGNFPGRFSGRQFSNSRSEMNVSTLELGDSALYLCASSAGLADEQFFGPGTRLTVL.

This clone has only a few counts. The sample holds other DNA sequences that translate to the same CDR3. The V gene is TRBV9, the J gene TRBJ2-2; possible D gene TRBD2, 5 bases. V was clipped by 0 bases and J by 1 base, with 7 bases between them. This CDR3 contains 15 residues. Germline V gene lookup returns CDR1 SGDLS and CDR2 YYNGEE. The CDR3 nucleotides are TGTGCCAGCAGCGTAGGGACTTTGAACACCGGGGAGCTGTTTTTT. Translating it yields CASSVGTLNTGELFF.

The chain links TRBV6-1 to TRBJ2-5; tentative D call: TRBD2 (6 bases). This CDR3 spans 15 amino acids. The germline CDR1 and CDR2 sequences are MNHNS and SASEGT. Trimming left V 3 bases short and J 5 bases short, with 16 bases between. Here the CDR3 DNA reads TGTGCCAGCAGTGAGCCTTCCACGGGACTGGAGACCCAGTACTTC. Amino acids: CASSEPSTGLETQYF.

The gene calls are TRBV19 and TRBJ1-1; TRBD1 matches at 10 bases. This CDR3 is 15 amino acids long. Germline CDR1 LNHDA, CDR2 SQIVND (reference sequence). J was trimmed by 4 bases and V by 4 bases; bases with no gene match: 6. The CDR3 reads CASSSRDRGVTEAFF. The CDR3 coding sequence is TGTGCCAGTAGTAGCCGGGACAGGGGAGTCACTGAAGCTTTCTTT.

This chain links TRBV9 with TRBJ2-2; no definite D call. V gave up 4 bases and J gave up 6 bases, with 16 bases separating them. Germline lookup yields CDR1 SGDLS and CDR2 YYNGEE. CDR3 length: 15 amino acids. The CDR3 sequence is CASSLEAKVAGELFF. Here the CDR3 DNA reads TGTGCCAGCAGCCTCGAGGCCAAGGTGGCCGGGGAGCTGTTTTTT.

This clone showed up just once. The V gene is TRBV6-5, the J gene TRBJ2-2; D unclear. Trimming left V 1 base short and J 5 bases short, with 5 bases between. CDR3 length equals 13 residues. Germline loops: CDR1 MNHEY, CDR2 SVGAGI. The CDR3 sequence is CASSYLVTGELFF. The DNA for the CDR3 is TGTGCCAGCAGTTACTTAGTTACCGGGGAGCTGTTTTTT.

The chain is built from TRBV12-5 and TRBJ1-5; TRBD1 might be the D (6 bases). There are 14 residues in the CDR3. The V gene lost 7 bases and the J gene lost 3 bases, with 13 bases spanning the gap. Germline assignment: CDR1 LGHNT and CDR2 FRNRAP. The CDR3 loop reads CASVRGQNNQPQHF. CDR3 nucleotides: TGTGCTAGTGTTCGGGGGCAAAACAATCAGCCCCAGCATTTT.

V and J are TRBV9 and TRBJ2-1; D possibly corresponds to TRBD2 (7 bases). The CDR3 spans 16 residues. The germline V gene has CDR1 SGDLS and CDR2 YYNGEE. Deletions cut 3 bases from V and 0 bases from J, with 13 bases between. CDR3 amino acids: CASSAGGGSSYNEQFF. In DNA form, the CDR3 reads TGTGCCAGCAGCGCCGGGGGCGGGAGCTCCTACAATGAGCAGTTCTTC.

V gene TRBV18 combines with J gene TRBJ1-5; 9 nucleotides line up with TRBD1. J was trimmed by 7 bases and V by 5 bases; bases with no gene match: 6. The germline V gene has CDR1 KGHSH and CDR2 LQKENI. The CDR3 totals 14 residues. This chain's CDR3 is CASSVDRGSQPQHF. CDR3 in DNA: TGTGCCAGCTCAGTTGACAGGGGGAGCCAGCCCCAGCATTTT.

The V gene is TRBV19, the J gene TRBJ1-5; the D gene is possibly TRBD1 (5 bases). The CDR3 is made up of 15 amino acids. V was pared by 7 bases and J by 7 bases, with 20 bases between. Germline values: CDR1 LNHDA, CDR2 SQIVND (reference sequence). Here the CDR3 DNA reads TGTGCCAGTAAGAGGGACCCAACGGGGATGCAGCCCCAGCATTTT. Residues: CASKRDPTGMQPQHF.

The CDR3 sequence is CASSPGGLNTEAFF. The CDR3 DNA is TGTGCCAGCAGCCCAGGGGGCCTGAACACTGAAGCTTTCTTT. The rearrangement uses TRBV25-1 and TRBJ1-1; 8 bases are a match to TRBD1. The V gene end was trimmed by 6 bases and the J gene end by 0 bases; junction bases not matched to a gene: 3. CDR3 length: 14 residues. Germline assignment: CDR1 MGHDK and CDR2 SYGVNS.

This clone showed up just once. V and J are TRBV5-4 and TRBJ1-1; D is uncertain. The CDR3 covers 12 residues. The V gene lost 0 bases and the J gene lost 4 bases, with 4 bases spanning the gap. Per germline, CDR1 SGHNT and CDR2 YYREEE (reference sequence). The CDR3 region is CASSLATTEAFF. DNA of the CDR3: TGTGCCAGCAGCTTGGCCACCACTGAAGCTTTCTTT.

The table lists this clone with a few counts. The chain joins TRBV6-1 to TRBJ1-5; D call uncertain. Germline-derived CDR1 and CDR2 are MNHNS and SASEGT. V lost 10 bases and J 0 bases, leaving 16 bases between the germline ends. The length of the CDR3 is 15 residues. CDR3 loop: CATRVGGYSNQPQHF. For the CDR3, the DNA is TGTGCCACCCGGGTCGGCGGCTATAGCAATCAGCCCCAGCATTTT.

V is TRBV5-1 and J is TRBJ2-5; D is tentatively TRBD1 or TRBD2 (6 bases each). Trimming removed 0 bases from V and 2 bases from J, with 14 bases in between. This CDR3 has 16 residues. Germline CDR1 SGHRS, CDR2 YFSETQ. The CDR3 DNA follows: TGCGCCAGCAGCTTGGGGTACGGGGGCCCTCAAGAGACCCAGTACTTC. Protein: CASSLGYGGPQETQYF.

The chain uses TRBV5-8 and TRBJ2-3; D is ambiguous. Germline CDR1 and CDR2: SGHTS and YDEGEE. The V end lost 0 bases, the J end lost 4 bases, and 12 bases lay between the germline ends. The CDR3 contains 15 residues. The DNA of the CDR3 is TGTGCCAGCAGCTTGGCTTGGAGTGCCGCAGATACGCAGTATTTT. It translates to CASSLAWSAADTQYF. Full variable domain (missing parts from reference TRBV5-8 and TRBJ2-3): EAGVTQSPTHLIKTRGQQATLRCSPISGHTSVYWYQQALGLGLQFLLWYDEGEERNRGNFPPRFSGRQFPNYSSELNVNALELEDSALYLCASSLAWSAADTQYFGPGTRLTVL.

This chain links TRBV7-9 with TRBJ2-7, with D possibly being TRBD2 (6 bases). V gave up 1 base and J gave up 3 bases, with 13 bases separating them. The germline V gene has CDR1 SEHNR and CDR2 FQNEAQ (reference sequence). The CDR3 runs 15 residues. Here the CDR3 DNA reads TGTGCCAGCAGCTTAGTAATAGCGGCCTACTACGAGCAGTACTTC. Translation: CASSLVIAAYYEQYF.

The V and J genes are TRBV6-1 and TRBJ1-5; 7 nucleotides match TRBD1. This CDR3 contains 14 residues. Germline CDR1 and CDR2: MNHNS and SASEGT. After removal of 1 base from V and 5 bases from J, the junction contained 2 bases not matched to a gene. The CDR3 loop is CASSEGDSYQPQHF. The CDR3 DNA sequence: TGTGCCAGCAGTGAAGGGGACAGCTATCAGCCCCAGCATTTT.

The rearrangement links TRBV5-6 to TRBJ2-7; D perhaps matches TRBD2 (6 bases). Per germline, CDR1 SGHDT and CDR2 YYEEEE. The CDR3 is 13 residues long. Trimming removed 7 bases at V and 2 bases at J, with 13 bases between. In nucleotides, the CDR3 is TGTGCCAGCTTCTATAGCGGTACCTACGAGCAGTACTTC. As protein: CASFYSGTYEQYF.

The CDR3 protein is CASTDGGAHGYTF. As DNA, the CDR3 is TGTGCCAGCACGGACGGGGGGGCTCACGGCTACACCTTC. The chain links TRBV28 to TRBJ1-2; D is possibly TRBD1 (6 bases). Germline V gives CDR1 MDHEN, CDR2 SYDVKM. V gave up 7 bases and J gave up 8 bases, with 17 bases separating them. CDR3 length: 13 residues.

The chain links TRBV7-2 to TRBJ1-2; 8 nucleotides match TRBD1. This CDR3 comprises 16 residues. Germline-derived CDR1 and CDR2 are SGHTA and FQGNSA. Trimming removed 5 bases from V and 8 bases from J; junction bases left unmatched: 16. CDR3 sequence reads: CASSQRRTGWEGGYTF. The CDR3 coding sequence is TGTGCCAGCAGCCAAAGACGGACAGGGTGGGAGGGGGGCTACACCTTC.

This chain uses TRBV29-1 with TRBJ1-1, with D unresolved. V was trimmed by 4 bases and J by 0 bases, leaving 9 bases between them. The CDR3 spans 13 residues. Germline CDR1 and CDR2: SQVTM and ANQGSEA. The CDR3 bases are TGCAGCGTTGTTAAGGGCCTGAACACTGAAGCTTTCTTT. Its protein is CSVVKGLNTEAFF.

This chain links TRBV28 with TRBJ1-4; D gene ambiguous. V was pared by 8 bases and J by 3 bases, with 10 bases between. The CDR3 loop spans 13 amino acids. Germline V lookup: CDR1 MDHEN, CDR2 SYDVKM. The CDR3 nucleotides read TGTGCCAGCGGCGGCGGCGCTAATGAAAAACTGTTTTTT. Protein: CASGGGANEKLFF.